This is a list of T cell receptor beta chains from one sample in a study of Ad26.COV2.S vaccination and SARS-CoV-2 variants. The repertoire was sequenced with immunoSEQ multiplex PCR; TCRdb's copy has only in-frame clones and lacks some. The repertoire holds some 410,000 clones, with about 92% as singletons. The material sequenced was peripheral blood, taken in a trial of Ad26.COV2.S vaccine versus placebo. The source is a person between 18 and 60 years old who received the Ad26.COV2.S COVID-19 vaccine or a placebo. The CDR3 runs from the conserved cysteine through the conserved F or W. Fields, in order: V gene, clone size, J gene, CDR3 length, D gene, CDR3 protein, CDR3 DNA. D genes are given only for firm matches. Part of the rows lack a size; the others show once, few, many or a class for expanded clones.

>TRBV5-1|.|TRBJ2-4|15|TRBD1
CASSPSSGTAFPKYF
TGCGCCAGCAGCCCATCCTCCGGGACAGCCTTCCCGAAGTACTTC
>TRBV3-1/TRBV3-2|once|TRBJ1-1|13|.
CASSHDFGTEAFF
TGTGCCAGCAGCCACGATTTTGGGACCGAAGCTTTCTTT
>TRBV4-3|.|TRBJ2-7|15|.
CASSQDRWGSYEQYF
TGCGCCAGCAGCCAAGATAGGTGGGGTTCCTACGAGCAGTACTTC
>TRBV7-9|.|TRBJ2-4|15|.
CASSPVGPPKNIQYF
TGTGCCAGCAGCCCAGTAGGCCCACCCAAAAACATTCAGTACTTC
>TRBV4-2|.|TRBJ1-5|12|.
CASSLENQPQHF
TGTGCCAGCAGCCTAGAGAATCAGCCCCAGCATTTT
>TRBV7-2|.|TRBJ2-2|13|.
CASSSTTDGELFF
TGTGCCAGCAGCTCGACCACCGACGGGGAGCTGTTTTTT
>TRBV19|.|TRBJ2-7|13|.
CASKTTSGWEQYF
TGTGCCAGTAAAACCACATCAGGGTGGGAGCAGTACTTC
>TRBV18|.|TRBJ1-6|14|.
CASSPDFPFSPLHF
TGTGCCAGCTCACCGGACTTCCCCTTTTCACCCCTCCACTTT
>TRBV4-3|.|TRBJ2-7|14|TRBD1
CASSQLTGSYEQYF
TGCGCCAGCAGCCAATTGACAGGGTCCTACGAGCAGTACTTC
>TRBV6-6|.|TRBJ2-7|16|TRBD1
CASSYPGQGASYEQYF
TGTGCCAGCAGTTACCCGGGACAGGGGGCCTCCTACGAGCAGTACTTC
>TRBV5-6|.|TRBJ1-1|17|.
CASSSPGRTLFSPEAFF
TGTGCCAGCAGCTCACCGGGACGGACACTCTTTAGCCCTGAAGCTTTCTTT
>TRBV19|.|TRBJ2-3|14|.
CAPKADSSTDTQYF
TGTGCCCCAAAGGCCGATTCTAGCACAGATACGCAGTATTTT
>TRBV6-5|.|TRBJ1-6|12|.
CASSQGNSPLHF
TGTGCCAGCAGCCAGGGGAATTCACCCCTCCACTTT
>TRBV18|.|TRBJ2-5|15|.
CASSPPKGGEETQYF
TGTGCCAGCTCACCACCTAAGGGTGGGGAAGAGACCCAGTACTTC
>TRBV9|.|TRBJ2-1|14|.
CASSASPVSGEGFF
TGTGCCAGCAGCGCCAGCCCGGTGTCTGGCGAGGGGTTCTTC
>TRBV20-1|.|TRBJ2-1|11|.
CSAQYPNEQFF
TGCAGTGCTCAATACCCAAATGAGCAGTTCTTC
>TRBV7-8|.|TRBJ2-2|20|TRBD2
CASSPPRARLAGTNTGELFF
TGTGCCAGCAGCCCACCCCGAGCTCGACTAGCGGGGACCAACACCGGGGAGCTGTTTTTT
>TRBV12-3/TRBV12-4|.|TRBJ2-1|11|.
CASSSMDEQFF
TGTGCCAGCAGTTCCATGGATGAGCAGTTCTTC
>TRBV7-9|once|TRBJ1-4|14|.
CASSPTETNEKLFF
TGTGCCAGCAGCCCAACAGAGACTAATGAAAAACTGTTTTTT
>TRBV5-1|.|TRBJ2-5|15|TRBD2
CASSLALAGQETQYF
TGCGCCAGCAGCTTGGCACTAGCGGGTCAAGAGACCCAGTACTTC
>TRBV30|.|TRBJ1-1|12|.
CAWSLGGSRAFF
TGTGCCTGGAGTTTGGGGGGATCAAGGGCTTTCTTT
>TRBV28|.|TRBJ1-4|14|.
CASSRGRLNEKLFF
TGTGCCAGCAGTAGAGGCAGACTTAATGAAAAACTGTTTTTT
>TRBV18|.|TRBJ1-1|16|.
CASSPTVSLRATEAFF
TGTGCCAGCTCACCAACCGTCTCCCTAAGGGCGACTGAAGCTTTCTTT
>TRBV7-2|once|TRBJ1-2|17|.
CASSLKQGTLADYGYTF
TGTGCCAGCAGCTTGAAGCAGGGGACACTGGCAGACTATGGCTACACCTTC
>TRBV9|few|TRBJ1-2|16|.
CASSTSPSGGGEGYTF
TGTGCCAGCAGCACCTCACCGTCGGGGGGCGGGGAGGGCTACACCTTC
>TRBV12-3/TRBV12-4|.|TRBJ2-2|12|.
CASSLSAWELFF
TGTGCCAGCAGTTTAAGTGCTTGGGAGCTGTTTTTT
>TRBV4-3|.|TRBJ1-2|16|.
CASSGARYQPIYGYTF
TGCGCCAGCAGCGGGGCACGTTATCAACCAATCTATGGCTACACCTTC
>TRBV28|.|TRBJ2-1|17|TRBD1
CASSLPRTGSSYNEQFF
TGTGCCAGCAGTCTACCCCGGACAGGGAGCTCCTACAATGAGCAGTTCTTC
>TRBV19|.|TRBJ2-1|12|.
CASSSHYNEQFF
TGTGCCAGTAGTTCTCACTACAATGAGCAGTTCTTC
>TRBV4-1|.|TRBJ2-5|16|TRBD2
CASSRGLAGGQETQYF
TGCGCCAGCAGCCGCGGTCTAGCGGGGGGCCAAGAGACCCAGTACTTC
>TRBV27|.|TRBJ1-5|15|.
CASSLVSGGRQPQHF
TGTGCCAGCAGTTTAGTCTCTGGGGGGCGTCAGCCCCAGCATTTT
>TRBV18|.|TRBJ1-4|17|TRBD1
CASSPPGTAATNEKLFF
TGTGCCAGCTCACCACCTGGGACAGCCGCAACTAATGAAAAACTGTTTTTT
>TRBV4-3|.|TRBJ1-1|13|TRBD1
CASSPDRGTEAFF
TGCGCCAGCAGCCCCGACAGGGGCACTGAAGCTTTCTTT
>TRBV4-3|.|TRBJ2-3|15|.
CASSQVGGELDTQYF
TGCGCCAGCAGCCAAGTGGGTGGGGAGTTGGATACGCAGTATTTT
>TRBV4-1|.|TRBJ1-2|14|.
CASSQDPQGYGYTF
TGCGCCAGCAGCCAAGACCCCCAGGGGTATGGCTACACCTTC
>TRBV6-6|.|TRBJ2-3|16|TRBD2
CASSYSSGLSTDTQYF
TGTGCCAGCAGTTATAGTAGCGGGCTGAGCACAGATACGCAGTATTTT
>TRBV3-1/TRBV3-2|.|TRBJ1-2|15|.
CASSQDRSGNYGYTF
TGTGCCAGCAGCCAAGATCGAAGCGGTAACTATGGCTACACCTTC
>TRBV6-2/TRBV6-3|.|TRBJ1-3|14|.
CASSFWTSGNTIYF
TGTGCCAGCAGTTTTTGGACATCGGGAAACACCATATATTTT
>TRBV5-1|.|TRBJ1-5|15|.
CASSLTGYSNQPQHF
TGCGCCAGCAGCTTGACAGGATATAGCAATCAGCCCCAGCATTTT
>TRBV6-2/TRBV6-3|once|TRBJ2-7|14|.
CASSYPSPPYEQYF
TGTGCCAGCAGTTACCCAAGCCCCCCCTACGAGCAGTACTTC
>TRBV27|.|TRBJ2-2|14|.
CASSLWAGTGELFF
TGTGCCAGCAGTTTATGGGCAGGGACCGGGGAGCTGTTTTTT
>TRBV7-8|.|TRBJ2-3|15|TRBD2
CASSFIAGGLDTQYF
TGTGCCAGCAGCTTCATAGCGGGGGGGCTAGATACGCAGTATTTT
>TRBV12-3/TRBV12-4|.|TRBJ2-3|13|.
CASRGELTDTQYF
TGTGCCAGCAGGGGCGAATTAACAGATACGCAGTATTTT
>TRBV4-1|.|TRBJ2-3|15|TRBD2
CASSTSGGHTDTQYF
TGCGCCAGCTCCACTAGCGGGGGGCACACAGATACGCAGTATTTT
>TRBV28|.|TRBJ2-1|15|TRBD2
CASSLPSGGQVEQFF
TGTGCCAGCAGTTTACCTAGCGGGGGGCAGGTTGAGCAGTTCTTC
>TRBV9|once|TRBJ2-5|14|TRBD1
CASSLGTGPETQYF
TGTGCCAGCAGCCTTGGGACAGGGCCGGAGACCCAGTACTTC
>TRBV4-2|.|TRBJ2-1|15|.
CASSQGSWTYNEQFF
TGTGCCAGCAGCCAAGGATCTTGGACCTACAATGAGCAGTTCTTC
>TRBV2|.|TRBJ2-1|17|TRBD2
CASTPWGGAGGANEQFF
TGTGCCAGCACCCCTTGGGGAGGAGCGGGGGGTGCCAATGAGCAGTTCTTC
>TRBV5-6|.|TRBJ2-7|13|.
CASSLDRSYEQYF
TGTGCCAGCAGCTTGGACAGATCCTACGAGCAGTACTTC
>TRBV6-2/TRBV6-3|.|TRBJ1-1|15|.
CASSYSRQGPAGAFF
TGTGCCAGCAGTTACTCGCGTCAGGGGCCGGCTGGGGCTTTCTTT
>TRBV7-8|.|TRBJ1-5|14|.
CASSLDLGDQPQHF
TGTGCCAGCAGCTTAGATTTAGGGGATCAGCCCCAGCATTTT
>TRBV6-6|.|TRBJ2-7|16|TRBD1
CASRQKTGTAFYEQYF
TGTGCCAGCAGGCAGAAAACCGGGACAGCCTTTTACGAGCAGTACTTC
>TRBV18|.|TRBJ2-5|13|.
CASSPNRAETQYF
TGTGCCAGCTCACCGAACAGGGCAGAGACCCAGTACTTC
>TRBV9|.|TRBJ1-5|14|.
CASSVGQVNQPQHF
TGTGCCAGCAGCGTAGGACAGGTCAATCAGCCCCAGCATTTT
>TRBV27|.|TRBJ2-5|14|TRBD1
CASSLSPGGATQYF
TGTGCCAGCAGTTTATCGCCAGGGGGCGCGACCCAGTACTTC